This entry lists 13 T cell receptor beta chains sequenced from one sample in a study of T cell repertoires in cytomegalovirus infection. The antigens of these receptors remain unknown. TCRdb ran MiXCR on the reads and lists one entry per CDR3 protein. The sample yields under 40,000 distinct CDR3 sequences, roughly 49% seen once. The sample consisted of CD8+ T cells from cultured PBMCs, taken from culture after CMV antigen stimulation. These receptors all come from a human donor in good health (CMV status not recorded). Some clones in this sample may be carry-over from other donors' samples.

At least ten counts were recorded for this clonotype. J is TRBJ2-1 and V is TRBV5-5, with D tentatively TRBD1 or TRBD2 (5 bases each). The CDR3 has 11 residues. Germline values: CDR1 SGHKS, CDR2 YYEKEE (reference sequence). The germline V and J ends were trimmed by 6 bases and 7 bases, with 8 bases remaining between them. The CDR3 bases are TGTGCCAGCACCTGGGGGAATGAGCAGTTCTTC. Translation: CASTWGNEQFF.

V usage is TRBV7-2 and J usage is TRBJ2-1, with 14 nucleotides matching TRBD2. V lost 2 bases to trimming and J lost 0 bases; unmatched junction nucleotides: 9. The CDR3 runs 20 residues. Germline V gene data show CDR1 as SGHTA and CDR2 as FQGNSA. The CDR3: CASSLRGGLAGASSYNEQFF. Here the CDR3 DNA reads TGTGCCAGCAGCTTACGGGGGGGACTAGCGGGGGCCAGCTCCTACAATGAGCAGTTCTTC.

V and J are TRBV6-1 and TRBJ1-6, with a possible D match to TRBD1 (5 bases). CDR3 length: 17 amino acids. Germline CDR1 reads MNHNS; CDR2 reads SASEGT. Trimming pared 6 bases from V and 10 bases from J, leaving 25 bases between. CDR3 in amino acids: CASRPEPGPPRSSPLHF. The CDR3 coding sequence is TGTGCCAGCAGACCCGAGCCGGGACCCCCTCGGAGCTCACCCCTCCACTTT.

This clonotype occurred a few times. This chain joins TRBV12-3 or TRBV12-4 and TRBJ2-7; no firm D call. The CDR3 covers 16 residues. Trimming pared 6 bases from V and 1 base from J, leaving 19 bases between. This CDR3 reads CASSSHLQTGSYEQYF. The CDR3 DNA reads TGTGCCAGCAGCAGCCATCTCCAAACTGGTTCCTACGAGCAGTACTTC.

The chain couples TRBV7-2 to TRBJ2-2; TRBD2 matches 11 bases. This CDR3 contains 19 residues. V was pared by 0 bases and J by 6 bases, with 12 bases of the junction left unmatched. Germline V CDR1 and CDR2: SGHTA, FQGNSA. As DNA, the CDR3 is TGTGCCAGCAGCTTAGCGCTCCGGTATAGCGGGAGGGCCGCCGGGGAGCTGTTTTTT. Its translation: CASSLALRYSGRAAGELFF.

V usage is TRBV11-1 and J usage is TRBJ2-7; the D is unclear. The germline V gene has CDR1 SGHAT and CDR2 FQDESV (reference sequence). Deletions cut 1 base from V and 5 bases from J, with 12 bases between. There are 14 residues in the CDR3. CDR3: CASSLEIFPDEQYF. Here the CDR3 DNA reads TGTGCCAGCAGCTTAGAGATCTTCCCCGACGAGCAGTACTTC.

This clonotype has more than one count but fewer than ten. The V and J genes are TRBV7-6 and TRBJ2-3; weak D call: TRBD2 (5 bases). The germline gives CDR1 SGHVS, CDR2 FNYEAQ. The CDR3 length is 17 residues. V was cut by 4 bases and J by 5 bases, with 22 bases left in between. CDR3 region: CASSSLNAGGVQDTQYF. CDR3 in DNA: TGTGCCAGCAGCTCCCTCAACGCGGGCGGAGTCCAAGATACGCAGTATTTT.

The chain has TRBV20-1 and TRBJ2-1; 14 positions agree with TRBD2. Losses at the gene ends were 0 bases for V and 9 bases for J; bases not matched to a gene: 10. This CDR3 region has 17 residues. Looked up from germline, CDR1 is DFQATT and CDR2 is SNEGSKA (reference sequence). As DNA, the CDR3 is TGCAGTGCTAGAGACCGCCCGACTAGCGGGAGGGTTAGTGAGCAGTTCTTC. Protein sequence: CSARDRPTSGRVSEQFF.

This clonotype occurred many times. The gene calls are TRBV7-8 and TRBJ2-6; 7 nucleotides line up with TRBD1. Looked up from germline, CDR1 is SGHVS and CDR2 is FQNEAQ. The V gene end was trimmed by 5 bases and the J gene end by 2 bases; junction bases not matched to a gene: 3. The CDR3 has 15 amino acids. DNA of the CDR3: TGTGCCAGCAGCCGAGACAGGGCTGGGGCCAACGTCCTGACTTTC. Translation gives CASSRDRAGANVLTF. Drawing the rest from reference TRBV7-8 and TRBJ2-6, the complete variable domain is GAGVSQSPRYKVAKRGQDVALRCDPISGHVSLFWYQQALGQGPEFLTYFQNEAQLDKSGLPSDRFFAERPEGSVSTLKIQRTQQEDSAVYLCASSRDRAGANVLTFGAGSRLTVL.

This clonotype was picked up a small number of times. The chain joins TRBV19 to TRBJ2-2; 10 nucleotides agree with TRBD2. V shed 5 bases, J shed 5 bases, and the junction held 2 bases outside the gene matches. CDR1 and CDR2 (germline): LNHDA, SQIVND (reference sequence). The CDR3 covers 14 residues. CDR3 residues: CASSRAGGTGELFF. CDR3 nucleotides: TGTGCCAGTAGTCGAGCGGGAGGGACCGGGGAGCTGTTTTTT.

CDR3 residues: CASSLAGGGYTF. The CDR3 DNA follows: TGTGCCAGCAGCTTAGCAGGGGGAGGCTACACCTTC. The V and J genes are TRBV7-9 and TRBJ1-2, with D perhaps TRBD1 (6 bases). CDR3 length: 12 residues. Between the trimmed V and J ends, which lost 0 bases and 8 bases, there was a span of 7 bases. The germline V gene encodes CDR1 SEHNR and CDR2 FQNEAQ (reference sequence).

The rearrangement uses TRBV10-3 and TRBJ2-3, with 11 bases aligning to TRBD2. The CDR3 has 15 amino acids. Germline loops: CDR1 ENHRY, CDR2 SYGVKD. The trim removed 6 bases at V and 5 bases at J, leaving 7 bases unmatched. The CDR3, as DNA: TGTGCCATCAGCTCGACTAGCGGGAATTTAGATACGCAGTATTTT. Translation: CAISSTSGNLDTQYF.

The chain has TRBV28 and TRBJ1-3; the match to TRBD1 covers 7 bases. Germline CDR1 is MDHEN and CDR2 is SYDVKM. This CDR3 is 14 amino acids long. V was pared by 5 bases and J by 6 bases, with 7 bases of the junction left unmatched. In DNA, the CDR3 is TGTGCCAGCAGTACCGACAGGGAAGCAAACACCATATATTTT. This codes for CASSTDREANTIYF.